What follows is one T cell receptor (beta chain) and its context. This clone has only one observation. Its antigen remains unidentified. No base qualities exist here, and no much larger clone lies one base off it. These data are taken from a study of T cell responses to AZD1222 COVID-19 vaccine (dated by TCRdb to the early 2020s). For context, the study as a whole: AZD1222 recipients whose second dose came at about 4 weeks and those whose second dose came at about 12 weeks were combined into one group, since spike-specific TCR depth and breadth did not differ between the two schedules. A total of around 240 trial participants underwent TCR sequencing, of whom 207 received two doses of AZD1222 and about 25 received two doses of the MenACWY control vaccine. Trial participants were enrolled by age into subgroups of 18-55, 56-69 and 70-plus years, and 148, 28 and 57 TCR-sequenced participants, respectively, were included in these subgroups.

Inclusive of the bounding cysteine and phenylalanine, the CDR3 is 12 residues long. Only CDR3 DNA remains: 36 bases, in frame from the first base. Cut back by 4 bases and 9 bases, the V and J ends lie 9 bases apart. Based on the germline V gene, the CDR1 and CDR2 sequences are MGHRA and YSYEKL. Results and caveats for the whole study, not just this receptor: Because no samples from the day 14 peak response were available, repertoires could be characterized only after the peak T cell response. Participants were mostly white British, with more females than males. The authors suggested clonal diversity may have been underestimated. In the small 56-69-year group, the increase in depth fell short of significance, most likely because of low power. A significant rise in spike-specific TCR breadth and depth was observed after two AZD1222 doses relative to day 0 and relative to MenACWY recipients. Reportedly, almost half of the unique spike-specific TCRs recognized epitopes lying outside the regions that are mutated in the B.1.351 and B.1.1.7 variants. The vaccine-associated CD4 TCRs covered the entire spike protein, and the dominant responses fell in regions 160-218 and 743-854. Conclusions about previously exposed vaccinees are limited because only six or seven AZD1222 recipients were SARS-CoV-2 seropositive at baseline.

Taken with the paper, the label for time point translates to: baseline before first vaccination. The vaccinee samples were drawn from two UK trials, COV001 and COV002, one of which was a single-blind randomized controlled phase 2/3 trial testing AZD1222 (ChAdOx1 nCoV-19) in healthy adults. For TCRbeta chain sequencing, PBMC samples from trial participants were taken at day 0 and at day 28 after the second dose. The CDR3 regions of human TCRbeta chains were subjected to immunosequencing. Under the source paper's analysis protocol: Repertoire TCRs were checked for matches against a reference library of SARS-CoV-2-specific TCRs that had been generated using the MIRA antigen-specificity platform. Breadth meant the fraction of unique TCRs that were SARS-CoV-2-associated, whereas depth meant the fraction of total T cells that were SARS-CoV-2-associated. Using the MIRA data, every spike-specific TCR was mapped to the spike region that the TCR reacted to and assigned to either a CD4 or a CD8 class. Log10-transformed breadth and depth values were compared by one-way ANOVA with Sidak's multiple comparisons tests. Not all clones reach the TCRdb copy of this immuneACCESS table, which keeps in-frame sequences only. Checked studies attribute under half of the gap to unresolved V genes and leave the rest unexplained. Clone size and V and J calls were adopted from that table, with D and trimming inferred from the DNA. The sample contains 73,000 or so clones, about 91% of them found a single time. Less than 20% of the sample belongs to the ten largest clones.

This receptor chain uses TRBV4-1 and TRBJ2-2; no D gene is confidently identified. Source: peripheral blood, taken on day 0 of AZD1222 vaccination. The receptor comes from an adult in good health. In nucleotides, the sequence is TGCGCCAGCAGCCGAGGCGCTAGGGAGCTGTTTTTT. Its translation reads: CASSRGARELFF.